The 20 T cell receptor beta chains below come from one sample, sequenced in a study of HIV-infected patients and healthy controls. Whole blood was used without fractionation, so all unsorted peripheral T cells were included. 450 to 600 ng RNA was reverse transcribed with alpha and beta constant-region primers. Alpha and beta chain libraries were made separately by chain-specific third strand synthesis with multiplexing indices. TCRdb passed the 5' RACE reads through MiXCR, listing each CDR3 protein once. This repertoire shows some 20,000 distinct CDR3 sequences, around 8.3% found once; its top ten account for 6% to 7%. The source material was blood. The receptors were sampled from an adult in good health.

This clonotype qualifies as medium-sized. V usage is TRBV19 and J usage is TRBJ2-7; D is unresolved. V lost 5 bases and J lost 3, with 11 bases in between. This CDR3 spans 13 amino acids. CDR1 LNHDA and CDR2 SQIVND come from the germline V gene (reference sequence). CDR3 protein: CASSSSPGYEQYF. DNA for the CDR3: TGTGCCAGTAGTTCTTCACCTGGCTACGAGCAGTACTTC.

The V and J genes are TRBV6-6 and TRBJ2-5; 7 bases agree with TRBD2. V shed 7 bases and J 2 bases; nucleotides not matched to a gene: 7. The germline CDR1 and CDR2 sequences are MNHNY and SVGAGI (reference sequence). The CDR3 runs to 14 residues. CDR3 loop: CASTRAGVQETQYF. The CDR3 DNA is TGTGCCAGCACCCGCGCGGGGGTTCAAGAGACCCAGTACTTC.

This clonotype was counted many times. The rearrangement joins TRBV5-1 to TRBJ2-1; D may be TRBD2 (6 bases). CDR1 and CDR2 from the germline V gene are SGHRS and YFSETQ. V shed 4 bases and J shed 6 bases, with 11 bases lying between them. This CDR3 has 13 amino acids. In nucleotides, the CDR3 is TGCGCCAGCAGCATTAGCGGCATCAATGAGCAGTTCTTC. Protein sequence: CASSISGINEQFF.

This clonotype was counted ten times or more. This chain uses TRBV7-6 with TRBJ2-5; 8 bases align to TRBD1. With V trimmed by 5 bases and J by 7 bases, 9 bases remained unmatched. This CDR3 is 14 amino acids long. CDR1 is SGHVS and CDR2 is FNYEAQ in the germline V gene. The CDR3 sequence is CASSHSTGTGTQYF. In DNA, the CDR3 is TGTGCCAGCAGCCACTCGACAGGGACAGGGACCCAGTACTTC. Supplemented by reference TRBV7-6 and TRBJ2-5, the full variable domain reads GAGVSQSPRYKVTKRGQDVALRCDPISGHVSLYWYRQALGQGPEFLTYFNYEAQQDKSGLPNDRFSAERPEGSISTLTIQRTEQRDSAMYRCASSHSTGTGTQYFGPGTRLLVL.

This clonotype was counted ten times or more. The chain links TRBV7-2 to TRBJ2-3, with 14 bases aligning to TRBD2. CDR1 SGHTA and CDR2 FQGNSA come from the germline V gene. V lost 3 bases to trimming and J lost 6 bases; unmatched junction nucleotides: 5. The CDR3 contains 16 residues. The CDR3 DNA follows: TGTGCCAGCAGCTTGCGGGGACTAGCGGGAGTGGATACGCAGTATTTT. Its translation is CASSLRGLAGVDTQYF.

This clonotype occurred many times. J is TRBJ2-5 and V is TRBV20-1; 7 bases line up with TRBD2. Germline V CDR1 and CDR2: DFQATT, SNEGSKA (reference sequence). The ends lost 3 bases at V and 6 bases at J; junction bases unmatched: 13. This CDR3 has 15 amino acids. The CDR3 DNA reads TGCAGTGCTAGGGGCGGACTAGGCGCCGGAAAGACCCAGTACTTC. Translating it yields CSARGGLGAGKTQYF.

This clonotype was detected only a few times. The chain combines TRBV24-1 with TRBJ1-2; weak D call: TRBD1 (5 bases). V lost 11 bases and J 3 bases, leaving 24 bases between the germline ends. The CDR3 consists of 16 residues. Per the germline V gene, CDR1 is KGHDR and CDR2 is SFDVKD. Here the CDR3 DNA reads TGTGCCAAAATAACAGGAGGGAGTGATCTGGACTATGGCTACACCTTC. It translates to CAKITGGSDLDYGYTF.

V usage is TRBV20-1 and J usage is TRBJ2-2; 9 bases fit TRBD1. This CDR3 has 17 residues. V was clipped by 6 bases and J by 2 bases; unmatched bases: 13. The germline V gene encodes CDR1 DFQATT and CDR2 SNEGSKA (reference sequence). The CDR3 is CSARTGEPNLNTGELFF. The CDR3 DNA sequence: TGCAGTGCCCGGACAGGGGAACCTAACCTTAACACCGGGGAGCTGTTTTTT.

This clonotype was counted at least ten times. The J gene is TRBJ2-7, the V gene TRBV7-2, with 8 nucleotides matching TRBD2. The germline V gene encodes CDR1 SGHTA and CDR2 FQGNSA. V was pared by 1 base and J by 2 bases, with 7 bases of the junction left unmatched. The CDR3 runs to 16 residues. For the CDR3, the DNA is TGTGCCAGCAGCTTAGGGCTAGCGGGTTTAACCTACGAGCAGTACTTC. This encodes CASSLGLAGLTYEQYF.

This clonotype was found many times. The rearrangement links TRBV3-1 to TRBJ2-1; D is unclear. V was trimmed by 1 base and J by 3 bases, leaving 10 bases between them. The CDR3 is 15 amino acids. In germline, CDR1 is LGHDT, CDR2 YNNKEL (reference sequence). This chain's CDR3 is CASSQGSVNYNEQFF. The CDR3 DNA follows: TGTGCCAGCAGCCAAGGCAGCGTCAACTACAATGAGCAGTTCTTC.

V is TRBV28 and J is TRBJ1-5; weak D call: TRBD1 (6 bases). The length of the CDR3 is 16 residues. Germline-derived CDR1 and CDR2 are MDHEN and SYDVKM. V lost 6 bases to trimming and J lost 4 bases, with 19 bases between them. CDR3 sequence: CASSSPEQGGNQPQHF. The CDR3 DNA reads TGTGCCAGCAGCTCCCCGGAACAGGGTGGGAATCAGCCCCAGCATTTT.

This clonotype was found a few times. The rearrangement links TRBV7-2 to TRBJ2-7; TRBD2 agrees at 7 bases. Germline CDR1 is SGHTA and CDR2 is FQGNSA. The CDR3 loop spans 17 amino acids. V shed 7 bases and J 6 bases; nucleotides not matched to a gene: 21. CDR3 DNA sequence: TGTGCCAGCACCATAGGGGTGTTCGGGGGGAGGATCCGCGAGCAGTACTTC. It yields the protein CASTIGVFGGRIREQYF.

This clonotype qualifies as medium-sized. This rearrangement joins TRBV20-1 to TRBJ2-7; TRBD2 might be the D (5 bases). Trimming removed 3 bases from V and 7 bases from J, with 16 bases in between. CDR3 length: 13 amino acids. The germline V gene encodes CDR1 DFQATT and CDR2 SNEGSKA (reference sequence). CDR3 amino acids: CSASPGAGGEQYF. CDR3 DNA sequence: TGCAGTGCTAGTCCCGGTGCCGGAGGAGAGCAGTACTTC.

This clonotype was observed many times. The chain couples TRBV24-1 to TRBJ2-1; D possibly corresponds to TRBD1 (7 bases). The CDR3 is 16 amino acids. Trimming removed 1 base at V and 2 bases at J, with 11 bases between. CDR1 is KGHDR and CDR2 is SFDVKD in the germline V gene. CDR3 DNA sequence: TGTGCCACCAGTGATTTCGGAGGGGGCGCCTACAATGAGCAGTTCTTC. Translated: CATSDFGGGAYNEQFF.

This clonotype has ten or more counts. The CDR3 here is CASSFFSGTGISNEQFF. As DNA, the CDR3 is TGTGCCAGCAGCTTTTTTTCCGGGACAGGGATTTCCAATGAGCAGTTCTTC. This rearrangement joins TRBV5-5 to TRBJ2-1; 9 bases agree with TRBD1. Germline V CDR1 and CDR2: SGHKS, YYEKEE (reference sequence). The CDR3 has 17 residues. V was pared by 2 bases and J by 6 bases, with 12 bases of the junction left unmatched. Complete variable domain (other parts from reference TRBV5-5 and TRBJ2-1): DAGVTQSPTHLIKTRGQQVTLRCSPISGHKSVSWYQQVLGQGPQFIFQYYEKEERGRGNFPDRFSARQFPNYSSELNVNALLLGDSALYLCASSFFSGTGISNEQFFGPGTRLTVL.

This clonotype came up many times. The CDR3 coding sequence is TGTGCCAGTAGACCCCTTGACCAGAGCTCCTACAATGAGCAGTTCTTC. Its protein is CASRPLDQSSYNEQFF. This rearrangement joins TRBV19 to TRBJ2-1; no clear D gene. CDR1 is LNHDA and CDR2 is SQIVND in the germline V gene (reference sequence). The CDR3 spans 16 residues. V was clipped by 6 bases and J by 0 bases, with 15 bases between them.

This clonotype was counted many times. The chain is built from TRBV3-1 and TRBJ2-3; TRBD1 might be the D (5 bases). V gave up 5 bases and J gave up 0 bases, with 12 bases separating them. This CDR3 comprises 15 residues. The germline V gene encodes CDR1 LGHDT and CDR2 YNNKEL (reference sequence). The CDR3 sequence: CASSIGHVSTDTQYF. In DNA form, the CDR3 reads TGTGCCAGCAGCATCGGACACGTTAGCACAGATACGCAGTATTTT.

This clonotype appeared many times. The J gene is TRBJ2-1, the V gene TRBV4-1; 7 bases line up with TRBD1. The length of the CDR3 is 16 residues. The junction had 10 bases not matched to a gene; V was cut back by 3 bases and J by 5 bases. Germline values: CDR1 MGHRA, CDR2 YSYEKL. For the CDR3, the DNA is TGCGCCAGCAGCCAGATACTACAGGGGCGCAACAATGAGCAGTTCTTC. It encodes CASSQILQGRNNEQFF.

This clonotype is classed as medium-sized. The chain uses TRBV11-2 and TRBJ2-5, with D possibly being TRBD1 or TRBD2 (5 bases each). The length of the CDR3 is 15 residues. V was cut by 5 bases and J by 5 bases, with 18 bases left in between. Germline CDR1 SGHAT, CDR2 FQNNGV. The CDR3 protein is CASSPGRSSPETQYF. CDR3 in DNA: TGTGCCAGCAGCCCGGGGCGGTCGAGCCCTGAGACCCAGTACTTC.

This chain connects TRBV19 to TRBJ2-1; 9 nucleotides agree with TRBD2. V lost 3 bases and J lost 9; bases outside the gene matches: 6. Germline assignment: CDR1 LNHDA and CDR2 SQIVND (reference sequence). This CDR3 is built from 14 residues. The CDR3 nucleotides are TGTGCCAGTAGTATCCCCGCGGGAGGGGGTGAGCAGTTCTTC. Translating it yields CASSIPAGGGEQFF.